This T cell receptor beta chain was retrieved from a study of blood T cells in healthy people across ages. Study-level results: One million T cells yielded diversity estimates that were considered underestimates. Naive T cell percentage strongly correlated with TCR beta diversity.

This clonotype has just a few counts. Its antigen remains unknown. Roughly 9.2 milliliters of peripheral blood were drawn from each donor into EDTA-treated tubes. Every sample yielded at least 7 million isolated PBMCs. It was with a sample-barcoded 5' primer and a J-beta primer mix that a second PCR of about 6 to 12 cycles was run. MiXCR was run by TCRdb on the 5' RACE reads, yielding one entry per CDR3 protein. Of over a million distinct CDR3 sequences in the sample, approximately 40% are singletons; the top ten hold 7.9%. The specimen sequenced was blood. This receptor was taken from a woman between 18 and 29 years old in good health.

The CDR3 is CASKAGGPSTDTQYF. The CDR3 DNA follows: TGTGCCAGCAAGGCGGGGGGTCCTAGCACAGATACGCAGTATTTT. The V gene is TRBV6-5, the J gene TRBJ2-3; 8 nucleotides match TRBD2. From germline, CDR1 is MNHEY and CDR2 SVGAGI. J lost 0 bases, V lost 7 bases, and 6 bases had no gene match. The CDR3 runs 15 residues.